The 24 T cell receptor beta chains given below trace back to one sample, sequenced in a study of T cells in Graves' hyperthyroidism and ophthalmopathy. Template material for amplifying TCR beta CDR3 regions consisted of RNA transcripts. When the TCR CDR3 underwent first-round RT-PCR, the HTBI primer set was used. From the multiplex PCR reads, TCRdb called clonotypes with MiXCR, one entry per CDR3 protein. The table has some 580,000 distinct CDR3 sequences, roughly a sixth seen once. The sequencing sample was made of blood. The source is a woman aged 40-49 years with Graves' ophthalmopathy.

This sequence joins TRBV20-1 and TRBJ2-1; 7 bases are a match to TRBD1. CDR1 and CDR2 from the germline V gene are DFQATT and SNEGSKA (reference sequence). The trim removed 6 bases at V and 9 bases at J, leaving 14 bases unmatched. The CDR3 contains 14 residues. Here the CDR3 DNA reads TGCAGTGCCCCCGGCACAGGGGACCAGGGTGAGCAGTTCTTC. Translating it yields CSAPGTGDQGEQFF.

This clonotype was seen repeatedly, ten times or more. The CDR3 bases are TGTGCCAGCAGCGACCAAGCGGGAGGGCCTGTAGAGACCCAGTACTTC. Protein sequence: CASSDQAGGPVETQYF. The genes are TRBV7-2 and TRBJ2-5, with TRBD2 matching over 10 bases. V gave up 5 bases and J gave up 4 bases; unmatched junction bases: 10. CDR1 SGHTA and CDR2 FQGNSA come from the germline V gene. This CDR3 is built from 16 residues.

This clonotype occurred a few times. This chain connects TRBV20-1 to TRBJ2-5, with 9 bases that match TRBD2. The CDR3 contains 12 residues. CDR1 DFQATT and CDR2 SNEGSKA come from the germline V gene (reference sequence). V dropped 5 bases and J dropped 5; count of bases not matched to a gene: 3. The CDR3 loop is CSAAGGLETQYF. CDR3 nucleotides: TGCAGTGCTGCGGGAGGGCTGGAGACCCAGTACTTC.

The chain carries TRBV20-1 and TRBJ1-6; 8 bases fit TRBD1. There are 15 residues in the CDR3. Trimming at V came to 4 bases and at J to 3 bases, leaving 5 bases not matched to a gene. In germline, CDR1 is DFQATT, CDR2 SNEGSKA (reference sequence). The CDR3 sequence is CSAIGQGGYNSPLHF. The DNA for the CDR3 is TGCAGTGCTATAGGACAGGGCGGCTATAATTCACCCCTCCACTTT.

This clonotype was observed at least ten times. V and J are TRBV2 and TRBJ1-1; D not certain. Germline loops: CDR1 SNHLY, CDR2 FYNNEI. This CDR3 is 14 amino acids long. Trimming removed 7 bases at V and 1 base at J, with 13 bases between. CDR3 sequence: CASTRTRGNTEAFF. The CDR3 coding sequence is TGTGCCAGCACCCGAACACGGGGGAACACTGAAGCTTTCTTT.

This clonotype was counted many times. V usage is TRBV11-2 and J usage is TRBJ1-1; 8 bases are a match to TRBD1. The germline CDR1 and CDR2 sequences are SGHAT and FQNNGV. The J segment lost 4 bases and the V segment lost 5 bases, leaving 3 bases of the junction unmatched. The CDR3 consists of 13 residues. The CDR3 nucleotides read TGTGCCAGCAGCGGACAGGGATCCACTGAAGCTTTCTTT. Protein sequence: CASSGQGSTEAFF.

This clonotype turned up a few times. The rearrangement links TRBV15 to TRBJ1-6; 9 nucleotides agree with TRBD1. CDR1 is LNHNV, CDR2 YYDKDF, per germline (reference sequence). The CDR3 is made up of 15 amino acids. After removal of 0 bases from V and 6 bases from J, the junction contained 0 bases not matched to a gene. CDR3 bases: TGTGCCACCAGCAGAGAGGGACAGGGTAATTCACCCCTCCACTTT. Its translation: CATSREGQGNSPLHF.

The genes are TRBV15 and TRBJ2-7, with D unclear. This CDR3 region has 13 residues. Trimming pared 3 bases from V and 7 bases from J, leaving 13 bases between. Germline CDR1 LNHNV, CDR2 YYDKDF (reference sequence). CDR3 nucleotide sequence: TGTGCCACCAGCAGGGGCCGGGCTATTGAGCAGTACTTC. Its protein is CATSRGRAIEQYF.

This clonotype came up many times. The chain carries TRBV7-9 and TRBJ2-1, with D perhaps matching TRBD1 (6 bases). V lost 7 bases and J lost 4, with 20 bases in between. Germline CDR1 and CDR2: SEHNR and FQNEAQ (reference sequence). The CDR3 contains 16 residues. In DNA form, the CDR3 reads TGTGCCAGCACCGCACAGGGTGAACTGCAATACAATGAGCAGTTCTTC. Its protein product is CASTAQGELQYNEQFF.

In DNA, the CDR3 is TGCGCCAGCAGCTTACAGCCAACTAATGAAAAACTGTTTTTT. Protein sequence: CASSLQPTNEKLFF. The rearrangement links TRBV5-1 to TRBJ1-4; unclear D gene. The CDR3 extends over 14 amino acids. The germline CDR1 and CDR2 sequences are SGHRS and YFSETQ. Trimming removed 2 bases at V and 0 bases at J, with 5 bases between.

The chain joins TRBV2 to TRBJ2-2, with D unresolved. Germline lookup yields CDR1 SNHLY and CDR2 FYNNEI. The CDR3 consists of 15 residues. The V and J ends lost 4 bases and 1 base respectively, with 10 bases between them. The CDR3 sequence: CASSARFMNTGELFF. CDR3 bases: TGTGCCAGCAGTGCGAGGTTCATGAACACCGGGGAGCTGTTTTTT.

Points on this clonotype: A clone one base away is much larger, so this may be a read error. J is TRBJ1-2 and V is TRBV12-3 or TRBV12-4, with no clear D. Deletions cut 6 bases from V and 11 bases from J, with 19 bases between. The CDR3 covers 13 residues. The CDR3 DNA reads TGTGCCAGCAGCCCGGACTGGGCTATTGGGTACACCTTC. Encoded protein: CASSPDWAIGYTF.

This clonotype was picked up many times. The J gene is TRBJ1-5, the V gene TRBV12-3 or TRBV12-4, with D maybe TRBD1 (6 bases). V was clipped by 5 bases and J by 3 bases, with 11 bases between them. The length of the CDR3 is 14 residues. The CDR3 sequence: CASSRGVVNQPQHF. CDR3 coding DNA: TGTGCCAGCAGTAGGGGGGTCGTCAATCAGCCCCAGCATTTT.

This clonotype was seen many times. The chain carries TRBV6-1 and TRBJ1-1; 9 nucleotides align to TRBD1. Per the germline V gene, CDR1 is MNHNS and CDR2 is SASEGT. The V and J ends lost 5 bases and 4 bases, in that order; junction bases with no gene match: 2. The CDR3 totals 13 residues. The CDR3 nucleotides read TGTGCCAGCAGTTACAGGGGGCCCACTGAAGCTTTCTTT. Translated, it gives CASSYRGPTEAFF.

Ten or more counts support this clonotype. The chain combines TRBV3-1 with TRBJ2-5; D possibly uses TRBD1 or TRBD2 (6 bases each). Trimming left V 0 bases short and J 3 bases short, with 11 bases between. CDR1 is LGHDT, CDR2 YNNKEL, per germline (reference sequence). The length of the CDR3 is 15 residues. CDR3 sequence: CASSQDWGAKETQYF. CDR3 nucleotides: TGTGCCAGCAGCCAAGATTGGGGGGCTAAAGAGACCCAGTACTTC.

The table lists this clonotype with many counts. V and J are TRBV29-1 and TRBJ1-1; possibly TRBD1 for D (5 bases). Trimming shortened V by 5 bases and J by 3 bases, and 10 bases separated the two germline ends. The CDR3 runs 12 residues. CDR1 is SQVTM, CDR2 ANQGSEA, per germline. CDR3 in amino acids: CSVRQGHTEAFF. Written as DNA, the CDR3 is TGCAGCGTTCGGCAGGGACACACTGAAGCTTTCTTT. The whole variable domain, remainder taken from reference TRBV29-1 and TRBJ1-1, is SAVISQKPSRDICQRGTSLTIQCQVDSQVTMMFWYRQQPGQSLTLIATANQGSEATYESGFVIDKFPISRPNLTFSTLTVSNMSPEDSSIYLCSVRQGHTEAFFGQGTRLTVV.

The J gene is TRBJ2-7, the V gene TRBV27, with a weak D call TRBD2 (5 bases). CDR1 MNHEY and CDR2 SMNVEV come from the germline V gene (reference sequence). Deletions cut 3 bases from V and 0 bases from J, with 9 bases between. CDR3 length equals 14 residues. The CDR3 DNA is TGTGCCAGCAGTTTCAACGGGGACTCCTACGAGCAGTACTTC. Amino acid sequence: CASSFNGDSYEQYF.

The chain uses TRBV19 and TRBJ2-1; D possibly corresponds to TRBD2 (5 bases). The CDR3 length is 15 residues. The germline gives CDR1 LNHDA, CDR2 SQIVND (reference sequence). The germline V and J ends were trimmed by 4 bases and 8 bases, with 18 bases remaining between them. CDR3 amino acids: CASSTRGRAGDEQFF. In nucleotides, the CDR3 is TGTGCCAGTAGTACACGGGGAAGGGCCGGGGATGAGCAGTTCTTC.

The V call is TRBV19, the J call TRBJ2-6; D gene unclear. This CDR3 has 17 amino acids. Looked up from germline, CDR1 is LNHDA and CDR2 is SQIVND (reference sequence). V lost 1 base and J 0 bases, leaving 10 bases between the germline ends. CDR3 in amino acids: CASSIARSASGANVLTF. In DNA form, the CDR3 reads TGTGCCAGTAGTATAGCTCGGTCGGCCTCTGGGGCCAACGTCCTGACTTTC. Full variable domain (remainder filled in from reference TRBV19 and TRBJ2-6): DGGITQSPKYLFRKEGQNVTLSCEQNLNHDAMYWYRQDPGQGLRLIYYSQIVNDFQKGDIAEGYSVSREKKESFPLTVTSAQKNPTAFYLCASSIARSASGANVLTFGAGSRLTVL.

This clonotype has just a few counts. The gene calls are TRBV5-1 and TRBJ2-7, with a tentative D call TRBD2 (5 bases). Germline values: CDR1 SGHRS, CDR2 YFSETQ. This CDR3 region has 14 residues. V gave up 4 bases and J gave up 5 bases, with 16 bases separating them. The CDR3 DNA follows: TGCGCCAGCAGCCCAGGACTGGCAAGGGACGAGCAGTACTTC. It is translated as CASSPGLARDEQYF.

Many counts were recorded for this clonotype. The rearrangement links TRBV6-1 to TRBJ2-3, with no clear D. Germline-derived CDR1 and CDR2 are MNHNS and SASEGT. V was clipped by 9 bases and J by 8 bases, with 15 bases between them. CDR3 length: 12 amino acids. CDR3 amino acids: CASLPSPLTQYF. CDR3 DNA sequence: TGTGCCAGTCTACCCTCCCCCCTTACGCAGTATTTT.

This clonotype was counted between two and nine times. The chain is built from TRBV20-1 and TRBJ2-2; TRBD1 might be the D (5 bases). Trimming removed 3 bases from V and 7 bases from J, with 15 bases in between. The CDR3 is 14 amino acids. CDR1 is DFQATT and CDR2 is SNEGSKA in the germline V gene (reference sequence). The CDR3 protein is CSARPQGLGGELFF. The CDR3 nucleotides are TGCAGTGCTAGGCCGCAGGGATTGGGCGGGGAGCTGTTTTTT.

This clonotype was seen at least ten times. CDR3 region: CASSFVGGGNSPLHF. DNA of the CDR3: TGCGCCAGCAGCTTTGTGGGGGGGGGAAATTCACCCCTCCACTTT. The gene calls are TRBV5-1 and TRBJ1-6; D is possibly TRBD1 (5 bases). Trimming left V 2 bases short and J 7 bases short, with 13 bases between. The CDR3 loop spans 15 amino acids. Germline values: CDR1 SGHRS, CDR2 YFSETQ.

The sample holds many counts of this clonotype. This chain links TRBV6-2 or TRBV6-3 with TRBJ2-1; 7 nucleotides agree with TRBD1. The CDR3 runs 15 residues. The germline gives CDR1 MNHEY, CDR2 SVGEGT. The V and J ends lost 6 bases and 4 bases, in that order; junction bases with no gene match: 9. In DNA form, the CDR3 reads TGTGCCAGCAGCCGCGACAGGGTTTGGTACAATGAGCAGTTCTTC. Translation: CASSRDRVWYNEQFF.